What follows are 13 T cell receptor beta chains derived from one specimen sequenced in a study of cytomegalovirus exposure and HLA in healthy donors. PCR employed 60 Vbeta and 13 Jbeta primers. Generated by immunoSEQ multiplex PCR, the TCRdb table keeps only in-frame clones and is missing some. In the table there are about 160,000 clones, approximately 78% of which are singletons. Sequences were obtained from PBMCs. These receptor sequences come from a woman aged 40 to 50 in good health and CMV-seronegative.

This sequence joins TRBV19 and TRBJ1-1, with D possibly matching TRBD1 (5 bases). The V gene lost 7 bases and the J gene lost 3 bases, with 15 bases spanning the gap. Germline assignment: CDR1 LNHDA and CDR2 SQIVND (reference sequence). There are 14 residues in the CDR3. CDR3 residues: CASIGRGGDTEAFF. The CDR3 DNA reads TGTGCCAGTATCGGAAGGGGAGGAGACACTGAAGCTTTCTTT.

There are a few counts of this clone. The chain recombines TRBV5-6 with TRBJ1-2, with no clear D. This CDR3 contains 17 residues. CDR1 is SGHDT and CDR2 is YYEEEE in the germline V gene. Trimming shortened V by 1 base and J by 2 bases, and 18 bases separated the two germline ends. The DNA of the CDR3 is TGTGCCAGCAGCTTGTTGCTTTTGGCCAGGTCAAACTATGGCTACACCTTC. Its translation is CASSLLLLARSNYGYTF.

The V call is TRBV6-4, the J call TRBJ1-2, with TRBD1 as a possible D gene (6 bases). Germline loops: CDR1 MRHNA, CDR2 SNTAGT. V was pared by 3 bases and J by 7 bases, with 18 bases between. This CDR3 contains 15 residues. The CDR3 nucleotides are TGTGCCAGCAGTGATTTAGGGGGTTTATCGCGTGGCTACACCTTC. It codes for CASSDLGGLSRGYTF.

The V and J genes are TRBV7-2 and TRBJ1-3; D unclear. Germline CDR1 is SGHTA and CDR2 is FQGNSA. This CDR3 contains 17 residues. V was cut by 5 bases and J by 0 bases, with 17 bases left in between. The CDR3 nucleotides are TGTGCCAGCAGCCCACCCCCCGGGTCTCACTCTGGAAACACCATATATTTT. Protein: CASSPPPGSHSGNTIYF.

This chain uses TRBV15 with TRBJ1-3, with D unresolved. This CDR3 spans 14 amino acids. In germline, CDR1 is LNHNV, CDR2 YYDKDF (reference sequence). V lost 0 bases, J lost 5 bases, and 8 bases lay in between. The DNA for the CDR3 is TGTGCCACCAGCAGAGACAGGTCTAGAAACACCATATATTTT. It translates to CATSRDRSRNTIYF.

The genes are TRBV6-1 and TRBJ1-2; D is ambiguous. Per the germline V gene, CDR1 is MNHNS and CDR2 is SASEGT. The CDR3 contains 13 residues. V was cut by 6 bases and J by 2 bases, with 10 bases left in between. CDR3 loop: CASSATWNYGYTF. The CDR3 DNA is TGTGCCAGCAGCGCGACATGGAACTATGGCTACACCTTC.

The rearrangement uses TRBV10-3 and TRBJ1-2, with D tentatively TRBD1 (6 bases). Germline lookup yields CDR1 ENHRY and CDR2 SYGVKD. The CDR3 covers 12 residues. The V gene lost 7 bases and the J gene lost 3 bases, with 9 bases spanning the gap. CDR3 in amino acids: CAIKGGDYGYTF. As DNA, the CDR3 is TGTGCCATCAAAGGGGGAGACTATGGCTACACCTTC.

This clone was detected only once. The chain joins TRBV7-9 to TRBJ2-7; no firm D call. Germline CDR1 reads SEHNR; CDR2 reads FQNEAQ (reference sequence). The CDR3 is 11 amino acids. V lost 7 bases to trimming and J lost 4 bases, with 8 bases between them. The CDR3 here is CASTEEYEQYF. The CDR3 DNA reads TGTGCCAGCACCGAGGAGTACGAGCAGTACTTC.

V usage is TRBV5-5 and J usage is TRBJ2-3, with a weak D call TRBD1 (6 bases). The germline V and J ends were trimmed by 5 bases and 6 bases, with 19 bases remaining between them. Germline V lookup: CDR1 SGHKS, CDR2 YYEKEE (reference sequence). CDR3 length equals 15 residues. The CDR3 is CASRRDMAGLDTQYF. CDR3 in DNA: TGTGCCAGCAGACGGGACATGGCCGGTCTCGATACGCAGTATTTT.

This chain connects TRBV28 to TRBJ2-2; 13 positions agree with TRBD2. The germline gives CDR1 MDHEN, CDR2 SYDVKM. The CDR3 has 17 amino acids. The J segment lost 5 bases and the V segment lost 3 bases, leaving 6 bases of the junction unmatched. This CDR3 reads CASSFPGLAGETGELFF. The CDR3 DNA follows: TGTGCCAGCAGTTTCCCCGGACTAGCGGGGGAGACCGGGGAGCTGTTTTTT. Drawing the rest from reference TRBV28 and TRBJ2-2, the complete variable domain is DVKVTQSSRYLVKRTGEKVFLECVQDMDHENMFWYRQDPGLGLRLIYFSYDVKMKEKGDIPEGYSVSREKKERFSLILESASTNQTSMYLCASSFPGLAGETGELFFGEGSRLTVL.

The rearrangement uses TRBV25-1 and TRBJ2-7; D call uncertain. Germline CDR1 and CDR2: MGHDK and SYGVNS. The length of the CDR3 is 11 residues. Trimming took 8 bases from V and 4 from J, leaving 9 bases between them. The chain's CDR3 is CASAFTYEQYF. The CDR3 DNA reads as TGTGCCAGCGCTTTTACATACGAGCAGTACTTC.

This clone was observed a handful of times. The chain employs TRBV5-1 and TRBJ2-2; TRBD2 matches 11 bases. J gave up 4 bases and V 4 bases, and 12 bases lay outside the gene matches. This CDR3 contains 18 residues. The germline V gene has CDR1 SGHRS and CDR2 YFSETQ. The CDR3, as DNA: TGCGCCAGCAGCCGTCGCACTAGCGGGGGCCGTAGCACCGGGGAGCTGTTTTTT. As protein: CASSRRTSGGRSTGELFF.

The rearrangement links TRBV5-4 to TRBJ2-1; D call uncertain. V lost 3 bases and J 8 bases, leaving 9 bases between the germline ends. From germline, CDR1 is SGHNT and CDR2 YYREEE (reference sequence). The CDR3 covers 12 residues. The CDR3 DNA sequence: TGTGCCAGCAGCTCGCGGAGAGATGAGCAGTTCTTC. This sequence encodes CASSSRRDEQFF.